Listed below are T cell receptor delta chains from one sample, sequenced in a study of human gamma delta and Vdelta1 T cells. TCRdb processed the PCR reads again with the CATT caller. Among some 6,100 delta-chain clones listed, roughly a tenth were seen once. The sample comprised naive CD27+ Vdelta1 gamma-delta T cells from blood. Receptors were obtained from a human donor in good health. The CDR3 runs from the conserved cysteine through the conserved F or W. D genes are given only for firm matches. Size tells how often a clone was seen (once, few, many) or the class of an expanded clone, and some rows leave it out.

TRDD2,.,TRDJ1,TRDV1,20,CALGEPPSYAVRVAKGGLIF,TGTGCTCTTGGGGAACCACCTTCCTACGCCGTCCGTGTCGCTAAAGGAGGGCTCATCTTT
.,medium-sized,TRDJ1,TRDV1,18,CALGETFLRRRYYDKLIF,TGTGCTCTTGGGGAAACTTTCCTTAGGAGGAGATATTACGATAAACTCATCTTT
TRDD3,many,TRDJ1,TRDV1,21,CALGAPRSLFNGGWPSDKLIF,TGTGCTCTTGGGGCCCCTCGGTCCCTATTTAACGGGGGATGGCCATCCGATAAACTCATCTTT
.,medium-sized,TRDJ1,TRDV1,16,CALKSPVRSYTDKLIF,TGTGCTCTAAAATCCCCCGTACGGTCCTACACCGATAAACTCATCTTT
TRDD3,once,TRDJ1,TRDV2,12,CACDAGGGILIF,TGTGCCTGTGACGCCGGGGGGGGGATACTCATCTTT
TRDD3,.,TRDJ1,TRDV1,24,CALGELGWFAPGLSRIRYTDKLIF,TGTGCTCTTGGGGAACTCGGGTGGTTTGCCCCAGGTCTTTCAAGGATACGGTACACCGATAAACTCATCTTT
.,.,TRDJ1,TRDV1,16,CALGPLVRKYPDKLIF,TGTGCTCTTGGGCCCCTGGTCCGTAAGTACCCCGATAAACTCATCTTT
TRDD3,once,TRDJ1,TRDV1,23,CALGERPRPSFRTGGYYTDKLIF,TGTGCTCTTGGGGAAAGGCCTAGGCCTTCCTTTCGTACTGGGGGATACTACACCGATAAACTCATCTTT
TRDD2,large,TRDJ1,TRDV1,18,CALGELLPTTLATDKLIF,TGTGCTCTTGGGGAACTCCTTCCTACGACGCTAGCCACCGATAAACTCATCTTT
.,medium-sized,TRDJ1,TRDV1,15,CALGERRRITDKLIF,TGTGCTCTTGGGGAAAGAAGAAGGATCACCGATAAACTCATCTTT
TRDD2,.,TRDJ1,TRDV1,19,CALGELWRSSYRGLHKLIF,TGTGCTCTTGGGGAACTCTGGCGATCTTCCTACCGGGGACTCCATAAACTCATCTTT
TRDD3,medium-sized,TRDJ1,TRDV1,25,CALGEPRMGNFPRKGIREYTDKLIF,TGTGCTCTTGGGGAACCCCGAATGGGAAACTTCCCACGGAAGGGGATACGGGAGTACACCGATAAACTCATCTTT
TRDD3,medium-sized,TRDJ1,TRDV1,28,CALGERQPPHRSSKGGLGDTVYTDKLIF,TGTGCTCTTGGGGAACGCCAACCCCCGCACCGCTCTAGTAAAGGAGGACTGGGGGATACGGTGTACACCGATAAACTCATCTTT
TRDD3,.,TRDJ1,TRDV1,27,CALGDAGLFYVGGIQISHTSYTDKLIF,TGTGCTCTTGGGGACGCTGGGCTCTTCTACGTCGGCGGGATACAAATCTCTCACACCTCGTACACCGATAAACTCATCTTT
TRDD3,medium-sized,TRDJ1,TRDV1,14,CALVSTGGANKLIF,TGTGCTCTTGTTTCGACTGGGGGAGCGAATAAACTCATCTTT
.,few,TRDJ1,TRDV1,22,CALGELSASLPSPRPYTDKLIF,TGTGCTCTTGGGGAACTCTCCGCGAGCCTCCCTTCCCCCCGGCCGTACACCGATAAACTCATCTTT